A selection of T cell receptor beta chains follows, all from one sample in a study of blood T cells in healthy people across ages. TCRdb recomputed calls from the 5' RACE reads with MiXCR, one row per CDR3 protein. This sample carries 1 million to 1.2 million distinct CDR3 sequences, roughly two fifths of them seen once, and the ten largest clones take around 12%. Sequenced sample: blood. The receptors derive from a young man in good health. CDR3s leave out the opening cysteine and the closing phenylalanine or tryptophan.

CDR3 protein: ATSRDLSTGEGGYT; V gene: TRBV15; J gene: TRBJ1-2
CDR3 protein: ASSQVTGQGYEQF; V gene: TRBV4-2; J gene: TRBJ2-1
CDR3 protein: ASSPGGSSEKMAQY; V gene: TRBV25-1; J gene: TRBJ2-3
CDR3 protein: ASSLAGTPSNQPQH; V gene: TRBV7-8; J gene: TRBJ1-5
CDR3 protein: ASSSFPMNTEAF; V gene: TRBV27; J gene: TRBJ1-1
CDR3 protein: ATKLDRDGQPQH; V gene: TRBV2; J gene: TRBJ1-5
CDR3 protein: ASSDPTDYGYT; V gene: TRBV6-2/TRBV6-3; J gene: TRBJ1-2
CDR3 protein: ASSRQKQETQY; V gene: TRBV6-5; J gene: TRBJ2-5
CDR3 protein: ASSQQGFASPPH; V gene: TRBV14; J gene: TRBJ1-6
CDR3 protein: ASSLRGQVDQPQH; V gene: TRBV13; J gene: TRBJ1-5
CDR3 protein: ASSPNRAGDSPLH; V gene: TRBV4-2; J gene: TRBJ1-6
CDR3 protein: ASSPPRAHTDTQY; V gene: TRBV18; J gene: TRBJ2-3
CDR3 protein: SARDSGGDTDTQY; V gene: TRBV20-1; J gene: TRBJ2-3
CDR3 protein: SARGGLNEQF; V gene: TRBV20-1; J gene: TRBJ2-1
CDR3 protein: ASSQDPQALSYNEQF; V gene: TRBV4-3; J gene: TRBJ2-1
CDR3 protein: ASSSPPRGRTDTQY; V gene: TRBV6-4; J gene: TRBJ2-3
CDR3 protein: SAPTDTQY; V gene: TRBV20-1; J gene: TRBJ2-3
CDR3 protein: ASSKSRTGDTEAF; V gene: TRBV25-1; J gene: TRBJ1-1
CDR3 protein: ASSLSWTGGGTEAF; V gene: TRBV5-1; J gene: TRBJ1-1
CDR3 protein: ASSLRTRRSYNEQF; V gene: TRBV28; J gene: TRBJ2-1
CDR3 protein: ASTPGSWSEQY; V gene: TRBV12-3/TRBV12-4; J gene: TRBJ2-7
CDR3 protein: AISESRPNGYT; V gene: TRBV10-3; J gene: TRBJ1-2